What follows describes a single T cell receptor beta chain. Some clones are missing from TCRdb's copy, which holds only in-frame ones; the method was immunoSEQ multiplex PCR. The sample contains fewer than 200,000 clones, 75% to 90% of which appear only once. This sample is part of a study of blood T cell repertoires in COVID-19. Germline V CDR1 and CDR2: MNHEY, SMNVEV (reference sequence). CDR3 length: 15 residues. V was pared by 5 bases and J by 8 bases, with 8 bases of the junction left unmatched. The source is a woman in her 70s with COVID-19, enrolled during active disease. The sequenced sample was peripheral blood. J is TRBJ2-1 and V is TRBV27, with 11 bases fitting TRBD2. CDR3 DNA sequence: TGTGCCAGCAGTAAAATAGCGGGAGGGGGGGATGAGCAGTTCTTC. Encoded protein: CASSKIAGGGDEQFF.